The sequence of this T cell receptor (beta chain) was determined in a study of blood T cell repertoires in COVID-19. Study-level background: PBMCs, B-cell-depleted T cells, or T cells provided the cDNA or gDNA that made up the material.

CDR3 size: 15 residues. With V trimmed by 5 bases and J by 1 base, 8 bases remained unmatched. Germline assignment: CDR1 SQVTM and CDR2 ANQGSEA. In the original analysis: Estimates of nucleated cell counts were drawn from the amplification of reference gene primers. TCRdb's copy holds only in-frame clones and misses some; the assay was immunoSEQ multiplex PCR. The DNA was the basis for D and trimming; V, J and clone size are from that table. The sample includes around 220,000 clones, around 84% seen only once; the top ten take about 20%. The genes are TRBV29-1 and TRBJ1-1, with 9 bases matching TRBD1. The source material was peripheral blood. This receptor was identified in a man aged 25 to 40 with active or convalescent COVID-19. CDR3 residues: CSVSYRGQWNTEAFF. DNA for the CDR3: TGCAGCGTTTCTTACAGGGGGCAATGGAACACTGAAGCTTTCTTT.